This record looks at one TCR beta chain sequence and its context. The repertoire was sequenced with immunoSEQ multiplex PCR; TCRdb's copy has only in-frame clones and lacks some. The profile shows tens of thousands of clones, 85% to 95% of them singletons. The source of the sample is a study of T cell changes during pregnancy in multiple sclerosis. V shed 4 bases and J 5 bases; nucleotides not matched to a gene: 14. Germline V CDR1 and CDR2: SGHNT, YYREEE (reference sequence). This CDR3 spans 18 amino acids. This sample comprised CD8+ T cells from peripheral blood mononuclear cells, obtained in the third trimester of pregnancy. The chain uses TRBV5-4 and TRBJ2-7, with 14 bases identical to TRBD2. The source is a female donor in good health, enrolled as a control in a pregnancy study. CDR3 sequence (DNA): TGTGCCAGCAGCACCGGGACTAGCGGGGGACTATCTCTCGACGAGCAGTACTTC. It yields the protein CASSTGTSGGLSLDEQYF.